A single sample gave rise to the 20 T cell receptor beta chains below, sequenced in a study of identical twins. TCRdb processed the 5' RACE reads anew with MiXCR; each CDR3 protein has one entry. In the table there are hundreds of thousands of distinct CDR3 sequences, approximately 6% of which are singletons. The source material was naive T cells sorted from blood. The receptors stem from a man younger than 35 in good health.

This clonotype has at least ten counts. The chain combines TRBV6-1 with TRBJ1-6; TRBD1 matches at 8 bases. Germline trimming cut 3 bases from V and 5 bases from J; bases unmatched to any gene: 3. The germline gives CDR1 MNHNS, CDR2 SASEGT. The CDR3 contains 15 residues. The CDR3 reads CASSDRGLNNSPLHF. The CDR3 nucleotides are TGTGCCAGCAGTGACAGGGGGCTAAATAATTCACCCCTCCACTTT.

As regards this clonotype: A much larger clone lies one base from this, so it may be a read error. V is TRBV5-1 and J is TRBJ2-4, with 8 bases aligning to TRBD1. The germline CDR1 and CDR2 sequences are SGHRS and YFSETQ. The CDR3 length is 17 residues. DNA of the CDR3: TGCGCCAGCAGCTTGCGGGGGACAGGCCAGACCAAAAACATTCGGTACTTC. This sequence encodes CASSLRGTGQTKNIRYF.

The chain uses TRBV30 and TRBJ2-1, with 8 bases that match TRBD2. The CDR3 is 14 amino acids. V lost 7 bases, J lost 1 base, and 6 bases stayed unmatched. Germline V gene sequence: CDR1 GTSNPN, CDR2 SVGIG (reference sequence). CDR3 in amino acids: CALLAGNSYNEQFF. The DNA of the CDR3 is TGTGCCTTGTTAGCGGGAAATTCCTACAATGAGCAGTTCTTC.

This clonotype has ten or more counts. The genes are TRBV7-8 and TRBJ2-7; D remains unclear. The ends were cut back, 1 base at V and 1 base at J, with 8 bases in the middle. Germline V gene data show CDR1 as SGHVS and CDR2 as FQNEAQ. The CDR3 is 14 amino acids. CDR3 region: CASSLGHRSYEQYV. CDR3 nucleotide sequence: TGTGCCAGCAGCTTAGGTCACAGATCCTACGAGCAGTACGTC.

The table lists this clonotype with a few counts. The gene calls are TRBV27 and TRBJ2-7, with 7 nucleotides matching TRBD2. V gave up 6 bases and J gave up 7 bases; unmatched junction bases: 9. The germline V gene encodes CDR1 MNHEY and CDR2 SMNVEV (reference sequence). This CDR3 is 13 amino acids long. The CDR3 DNA follows: TGTGCCAGCAGAGAGGCGGGAGCAGGGGAGCAGTACTTC. It codes for CASREAGAGEQYF.

The chain couples TRBV5-1 to TRBJ1-1; tentative D call: TRBD1 (5 bases). The CDR3 covers 15 residues. V dropped 3 bases and J dropped 5 bases, with 17 bases sitting between them. Germline CDR1 is SGHRS and CDR2 is YFSETQ. The CDR3 bases are TGCGCCAGCAGCTCCGCTCGCGGGGGAGGGACTGAAGCTTTCTTT. Encoded protein: CASSSARGGGTEAFF.

This clonotype was detected many times. V gene TRBV15 combines with J gene TRBJ1-4, with D possibly being TRBD1 (5 bases). Deletions cut 4 bases from V and 4 bases from J, with 10 bases between. The CDR3 spans 14 residues. Germline V gene data show CDR1 as LNHNV and CDR2 as YYDKDF (reference sequence). DNA for the CDR3: TGTGCCACCAGCACACTTGACAGTAATGAAAAACTGTTTTTT. As protein: CATSTLDSNEKLFF.

This clonotype came up many times. The rearrangement uses TRBV12-3 or TRBV12-4 and TRBJ2-2, with TRBD2 as a possible D gene (6 bases). V lost 4 bases and J lost 2, with 17 bases in between. There are 17 residues in the CDR3. This CDR3 reads CASSSNGRSDNTGELFF. The CDR3 nucleotides are TGTGCCAGCAGTTCTAATGGGAGGAGCGACAACACCGGGGAGCTGTTTTTT.

This clonotype has ten or more counts. This chain joins TRBV5-1 and TRBJ2-3, with D unresolved. Germline CDR1 reads SGHRS; CDR2 reads YFSETQ. This CDR3 spans 14 amino acids. The ends were cut back, 1 base at V and 4 bases at J, with 10 bases in the middle. DNA for the CDR3: TGCGCCAGCAGCTTGTTTTTGGTATCAGATACGCAGTATTTT. Its protein product is CASSLFLVSDTQYF.

This clonotype came up a few times. Germline is not matched at one junction end, which may reflect a read error. The CDR3 DNA sequence: TGTGCCAACAGTTTGTGGGCCGACACCGGGGAGCTGTTTTTT. It is translated as CANSLWADTGELFF. This chain connects TRBV12-3 or TRBV12-4 to TRBJ2-2; D is unresolved. The CDR3 spans 14 residues.

V and J are TRBV18 and TRBJ2-3; 7 nucleotides line up with TRBD2. CDR3 size: 16 residues. The V gene's germline CDR1 is KGHSH and CDR2 LQKENI. J gave up 2 bases and V 2 bases, and 7 bases lay outside the gene matches. The CDR3 region has the DNA TGTGCCAGCTCACCAGGGGCTAGCGGCTACACAGATACGCAGTATTTT. It codes for CASSPGASGYTDTQYF.

This clonotype appeared many times. The chain has TRBV12-3 or TRBV12-4 and TRBJ1-5; D is ambiguous. V lost 1 base and J lost 10, with 11 bases in between. This CDR3 is built from 13 residues. CDR3 DNA: TGTGCCAGCAGTTTAGGAACAAGGGCCCCCCAGCATTTT. This translates into CASSLGTRAPQHF.

In the case of this clonotype: Given the absence of the conserved phenylalanine or tryptophan at the CDR3 end, a read error is likely. The chain has TRBV2 and TRBJ2-7; a weak D match, TRBD2 (6 bases). Trimming shortened V by 6 bases and J by 0 bases, and 15 bases separated the two germline ends. The CDR3 consists of 15 residues. Germline values: CDR1 SNHLY, CDR2 FYNNEI. The CDR3 loop is CASRYLARSSYEQYY. CDR3 coding DNA: TGTGCCAGCAGATACCTAGCGAGGAGCTCCTACGAGCAGTACTAC.

In its sample, this clonotype was seen a few times. The gene calls are TRBV7-9 and TRBJ2-7, with a possible D match to TRBD2 (6 bases). In germline, CDR1 is SEHNR, CDR2 FQNEAQ (reference sequence). This CDR3 is 12 amino acids long. V was trimmed by 10 bases and J by 1 base, leaving 11 bases between them. The CDR3, as DNA: TGTGCCATTCGGGAGCCGTCCTACGAGCAGTACTTC. It is translated as CAIREPSYEQYF.

In its sample, this clonotype was seen a few times. The CDR3 region is CALRGGGTGELFF. The CDR3 DNA is TGTGCCCTCAGGGGAGGAGGGACCGGGGAGCTGTTTTTT. The chain is built from TRBV6-2 or TRBV6-3 and TRBJ2-2; D may be TRBD1 or TRBD2 (6 bases each). CDR1 is MNHEY and CDR2 is SVGEGT in the germline V gene. The germline V and J ends were trimmed by 11 bases and 5 bases, with 15 bases remaining between them. This CDR3 is built from 13 residues.

This clonotype appeared many times. The chain links TRBV6-5 to TRBJ1-2; D is ambiguous. V was pared by 7 bases and J by 5 bases, with 8 bases between. Germline CDR1 reads MNHEY; CDR2 reads SVGAGI. The CDR3 contains 11 residues. The CDR3 DNA follows: TGTGCCAGCATAGGGCTGTATGGCTACACCTTC. Translated, it gives CASIGLYGYTF.

The chain carries TRBV4-1 and TRBJ1-2; D may be TRBD1 (5 bases). CDR3 length equals 15 residues. Germline lookup yields CDR1 MGHRA and CDR2 YSYEKL. V lost 0 bases, J lost 4 bases, and 12 bases lay in between. CDR3 sequence (DNA): TGCGCCAGCAGCCAAGATCGGTGGGGGACCTATGGCTACACCTTC. Protein: CASSQDRWGTYGYTF.

The chain employs TRBV6-5 and TRBJ2-7, with 10 bases fitting TRBD1. V shed 0 bases, J shed 6 bases, and the junction held 2 bases outside the gene matches. The CDR3 length is 14 residues. The germline gives CDR1 MNHEY, CDR2 SVGAGI. CDR3 residues: CASSYSGTGVEQYF. In DNA form, the CDR3 reads TGTGCCAGCAGTTACTCTGGGACAGGGGTCGAGCAGTACTTC.

This clonotype was detected only a few times. The chain uses TRBV28 and TRBJ2-3; D is possibly TRBD1 (6 bases). V dropped 3 bases and J dropped 7 bases, with 20 bases sitting between them. The CDR3 length is 16 residues. Germline CDR1 reads MDHEN; CDR2 reads SYDVKM. CDR3 residues: CASSLADRTLAYTQYF. The CDR3 coding sequence is TGTGCCAGCAGTTTGGCTGACAGGACTTTGGCCTATACGCAGTATTTT.

This clonotype was picked up a small number of times. The chain is built from TRBV12-3 or TRBV12-4 and TRBJ1-3; D is unresolved. Trimming removed 6 bases at V and 4 bases at J, with 13 bases between. This CDR3 contains 14 residues. CDR3 sequence reads: CASSHHHWGNTIYF. The CDR3 nucleotides are TGTGCCAGCAGCCACCATCATTGGGGAAACACCATATATTTT.